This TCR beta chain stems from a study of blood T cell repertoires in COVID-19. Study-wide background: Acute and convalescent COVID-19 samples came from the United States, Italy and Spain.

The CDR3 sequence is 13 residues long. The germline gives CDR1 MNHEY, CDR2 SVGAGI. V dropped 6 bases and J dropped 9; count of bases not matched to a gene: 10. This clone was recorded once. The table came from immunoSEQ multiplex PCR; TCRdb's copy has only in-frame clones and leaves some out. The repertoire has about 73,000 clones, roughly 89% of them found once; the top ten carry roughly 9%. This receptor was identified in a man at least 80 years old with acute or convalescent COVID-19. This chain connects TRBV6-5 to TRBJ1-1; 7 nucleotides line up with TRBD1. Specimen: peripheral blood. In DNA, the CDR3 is TGTGCCAGCAGGGCCGGGACAGTTTCTCAAGCTTTCTTT. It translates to CASRAGTVSQAFF.